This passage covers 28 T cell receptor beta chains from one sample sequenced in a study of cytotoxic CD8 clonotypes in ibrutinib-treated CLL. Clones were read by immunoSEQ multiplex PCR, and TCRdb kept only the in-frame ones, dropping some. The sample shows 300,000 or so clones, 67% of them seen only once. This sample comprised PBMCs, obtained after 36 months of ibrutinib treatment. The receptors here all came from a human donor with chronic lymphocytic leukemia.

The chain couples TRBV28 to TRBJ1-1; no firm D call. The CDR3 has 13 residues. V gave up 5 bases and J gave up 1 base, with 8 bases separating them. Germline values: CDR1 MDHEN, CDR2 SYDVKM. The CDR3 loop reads CASSLWGNTEAFF. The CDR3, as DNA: TGTGCCAGCAGTCTGTGGGGGAACACTGAAGCTTTCTTT.

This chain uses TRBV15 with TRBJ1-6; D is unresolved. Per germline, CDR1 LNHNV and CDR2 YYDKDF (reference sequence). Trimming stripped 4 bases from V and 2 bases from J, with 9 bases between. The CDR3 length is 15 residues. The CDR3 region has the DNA TGTGCCACCAGCACCCCTGGAGCCTATAATTCACCCCTCCACTTT. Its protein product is CATSTPGAYNSPLHF.

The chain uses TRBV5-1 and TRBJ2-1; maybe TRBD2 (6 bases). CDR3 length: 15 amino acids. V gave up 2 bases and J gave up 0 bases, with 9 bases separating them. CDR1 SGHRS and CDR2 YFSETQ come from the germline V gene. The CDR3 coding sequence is TGCGCCAGCAGCTTACGGGGACTCTCCTACAATGAGCAGTTCTTC. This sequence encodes CASSLRGLSYNEQFF.

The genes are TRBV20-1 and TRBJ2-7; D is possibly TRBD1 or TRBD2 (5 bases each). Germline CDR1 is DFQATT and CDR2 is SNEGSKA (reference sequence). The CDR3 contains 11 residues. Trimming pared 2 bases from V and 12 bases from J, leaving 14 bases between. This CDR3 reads CSARIGASSYF. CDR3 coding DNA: TGCAGTGCTAGAATCGGGGCATCGTCGTACTTC.

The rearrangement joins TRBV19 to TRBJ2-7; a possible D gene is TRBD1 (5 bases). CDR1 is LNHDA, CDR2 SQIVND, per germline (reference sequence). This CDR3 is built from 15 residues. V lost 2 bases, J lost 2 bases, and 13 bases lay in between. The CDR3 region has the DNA TGTGCCAGTAGTATATCCGCAGGACACCCCTACGAGCAGTACTTC. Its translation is CASSISAGHPYEQYF.

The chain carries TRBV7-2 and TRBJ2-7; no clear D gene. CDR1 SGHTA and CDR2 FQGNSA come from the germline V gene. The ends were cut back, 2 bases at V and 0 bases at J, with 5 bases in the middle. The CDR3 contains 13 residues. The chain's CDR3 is CASSLPISYEQYF. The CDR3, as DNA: TGTGCCAGCAGCTTACCGATCTCCTACGAGCAGTACTTC.

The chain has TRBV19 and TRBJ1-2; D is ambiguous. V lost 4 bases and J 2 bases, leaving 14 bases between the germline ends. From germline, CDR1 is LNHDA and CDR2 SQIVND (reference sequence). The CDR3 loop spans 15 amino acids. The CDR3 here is CASSSGMGWNYGYTF. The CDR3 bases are TGTGCCAGTAGTAGTGGTATGGGTTGGAACTATGGCTACACCTTC.

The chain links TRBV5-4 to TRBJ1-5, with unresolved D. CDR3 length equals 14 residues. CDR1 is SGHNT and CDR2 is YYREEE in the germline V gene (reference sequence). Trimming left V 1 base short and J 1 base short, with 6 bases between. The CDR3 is CASSLLGSNQPQHF. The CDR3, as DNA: TGTGCCAGCAGCTTGTTGGGCAGCAATCAGCCCCAGCATTTT.

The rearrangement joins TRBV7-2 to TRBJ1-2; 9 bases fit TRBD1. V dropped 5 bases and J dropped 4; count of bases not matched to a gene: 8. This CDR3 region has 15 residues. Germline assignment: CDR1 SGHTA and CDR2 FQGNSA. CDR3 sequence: CASSTWTGEGYGYTF. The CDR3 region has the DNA TGTGCCAGCAGCACCTGGACAGGGGAGGGCTATGGCTACACCTTC.

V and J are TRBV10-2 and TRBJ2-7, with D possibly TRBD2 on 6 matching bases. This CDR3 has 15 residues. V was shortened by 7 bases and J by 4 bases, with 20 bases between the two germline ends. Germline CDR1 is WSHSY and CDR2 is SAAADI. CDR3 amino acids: CASTKRRGDSYEQYF. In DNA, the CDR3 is TGCGCCAGCACCAAGAGGAGGGGAGACAGTTACGAGCAGTACTTC.

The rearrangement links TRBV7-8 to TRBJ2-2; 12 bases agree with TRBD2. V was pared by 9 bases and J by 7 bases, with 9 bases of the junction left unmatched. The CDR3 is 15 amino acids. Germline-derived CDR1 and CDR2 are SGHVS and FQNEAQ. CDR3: CASRLAGVVGGELFF. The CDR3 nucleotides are TGTGCCAGTCGACTAGCGGGAGTTGTCGGCGGGGAGCTGTTTTTT.

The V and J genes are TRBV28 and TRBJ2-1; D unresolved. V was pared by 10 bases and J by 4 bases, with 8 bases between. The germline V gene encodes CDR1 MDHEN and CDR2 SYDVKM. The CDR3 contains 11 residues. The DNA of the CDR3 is TGTGCCACCAGCACGTACAATGAGCAGTTCTTC. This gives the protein CATSTYNEQFF. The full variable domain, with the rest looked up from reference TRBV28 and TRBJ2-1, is DVKVTQSSRYLVKRTGEKVFLECVQDMDHENMFWYRQDPGLGLRLIYFSYDVKMKEKGDIPEGYSVSREKKERFSLILESASTNQTSMYLCATSTYNEQFFGPGTRLTVL.

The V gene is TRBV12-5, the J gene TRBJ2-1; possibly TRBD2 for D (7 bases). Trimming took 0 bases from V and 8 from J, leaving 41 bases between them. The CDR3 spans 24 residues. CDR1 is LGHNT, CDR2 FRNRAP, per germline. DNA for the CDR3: TGTGCTAGTGGTTTGGTCGCAGGGGTTCTTAGGGGGGGGGCTCTGCCCCTGGGTACGCATGAGCAGTTCTTC. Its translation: CASGLVAGVLRGGALPLGTHEQFF.

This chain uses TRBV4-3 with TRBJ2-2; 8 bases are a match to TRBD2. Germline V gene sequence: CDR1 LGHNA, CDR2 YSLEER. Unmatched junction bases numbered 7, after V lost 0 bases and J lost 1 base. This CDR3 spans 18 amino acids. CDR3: CASSQEVRGLENTGELFF. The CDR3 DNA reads TGCGCCAGCAGCCAAGAGGTGCGGGGACTAGAGAACACCGGGGAGCTGTTTTTT.

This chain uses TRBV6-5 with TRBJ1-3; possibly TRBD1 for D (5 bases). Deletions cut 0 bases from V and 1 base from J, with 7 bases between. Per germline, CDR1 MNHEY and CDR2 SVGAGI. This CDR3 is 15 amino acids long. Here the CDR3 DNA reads TGTGCCAGCAGTTACTCGGCAGGGTCTGGAAACACCATATATTTT. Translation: CASSYSAGSGNTIYF.

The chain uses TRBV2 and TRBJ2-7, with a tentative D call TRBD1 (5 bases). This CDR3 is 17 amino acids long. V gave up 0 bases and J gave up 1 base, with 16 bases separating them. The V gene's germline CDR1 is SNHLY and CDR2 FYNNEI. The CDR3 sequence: CASSEALWWQGSYEQYF. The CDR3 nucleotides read TGTGCCAGCAGTGAAGCGCTTTGGTGGCAGGGTTCCTACGAGCAGTACTTC.

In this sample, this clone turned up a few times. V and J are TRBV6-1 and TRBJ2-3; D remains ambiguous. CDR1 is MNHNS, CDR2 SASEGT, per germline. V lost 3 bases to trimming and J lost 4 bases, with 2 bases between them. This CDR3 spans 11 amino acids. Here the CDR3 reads CASSEADTQYF. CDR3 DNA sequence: TGTGCCAGCAGTGAGGCAGATACGCAGTATTTT.

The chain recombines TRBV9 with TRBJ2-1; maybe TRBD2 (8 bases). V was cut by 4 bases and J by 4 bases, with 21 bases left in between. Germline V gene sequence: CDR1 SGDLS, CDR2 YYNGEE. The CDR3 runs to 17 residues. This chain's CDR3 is CASSLNREGARYNEQFF. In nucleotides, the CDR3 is TGTGCCAGCAGCCTCAACCGGGAGGGGGCACGATACAATGAGCAGTTCTTC.

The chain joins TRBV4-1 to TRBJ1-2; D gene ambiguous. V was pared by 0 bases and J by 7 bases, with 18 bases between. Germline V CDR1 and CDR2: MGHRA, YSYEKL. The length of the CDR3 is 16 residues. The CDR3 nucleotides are TGCGCCAGCAGCCAAGATCTGGCCCCCCCGGCGGGTGGCTACACCTTC. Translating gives CASSQDLAPPAGGYTF.

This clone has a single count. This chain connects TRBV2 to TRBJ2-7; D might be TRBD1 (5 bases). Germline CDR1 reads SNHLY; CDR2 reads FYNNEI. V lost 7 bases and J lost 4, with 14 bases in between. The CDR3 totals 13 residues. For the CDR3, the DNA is TGTGCCAGCATTAGACAGTCCGTATACGAGCAGTACTTC. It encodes CASIRQSVYEQYF.

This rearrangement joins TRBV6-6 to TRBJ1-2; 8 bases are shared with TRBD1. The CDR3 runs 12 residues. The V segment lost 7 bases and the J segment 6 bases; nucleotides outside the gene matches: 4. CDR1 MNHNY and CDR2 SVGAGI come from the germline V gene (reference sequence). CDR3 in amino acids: CASIGQGDGYTF. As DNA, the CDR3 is TGTGCCAGCATTGGACAGGGCGATGGCTACACCTTC.

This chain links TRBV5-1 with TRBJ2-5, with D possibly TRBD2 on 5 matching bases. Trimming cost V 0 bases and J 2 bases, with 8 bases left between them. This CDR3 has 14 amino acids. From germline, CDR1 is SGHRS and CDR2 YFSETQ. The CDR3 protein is CASSLAAAQETQYF. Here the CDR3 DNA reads TGCGCCAGCAGCTTGGCAGCGGCACAAGAGACCCAGTACTTC.

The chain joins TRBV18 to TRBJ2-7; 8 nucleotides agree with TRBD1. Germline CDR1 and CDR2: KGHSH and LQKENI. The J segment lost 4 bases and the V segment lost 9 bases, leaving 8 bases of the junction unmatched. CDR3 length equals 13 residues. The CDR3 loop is CASHRDRSYEQYF. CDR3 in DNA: TGTGCCAGTCACCGGGACAGGTCATACGAGCAGTACTTC.

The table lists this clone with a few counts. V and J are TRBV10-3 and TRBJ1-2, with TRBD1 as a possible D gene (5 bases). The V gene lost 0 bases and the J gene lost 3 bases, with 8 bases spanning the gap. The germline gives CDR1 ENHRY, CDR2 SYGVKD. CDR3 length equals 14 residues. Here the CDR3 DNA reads TGTGCCATCAGTGAGTCATGGGGGGACTATGGCTACACCTTC. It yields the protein CAISESWGDYGYTF.

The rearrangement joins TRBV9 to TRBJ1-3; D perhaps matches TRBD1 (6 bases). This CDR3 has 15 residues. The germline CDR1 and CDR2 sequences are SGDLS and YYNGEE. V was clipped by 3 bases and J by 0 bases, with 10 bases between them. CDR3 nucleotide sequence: TGTGCCAGCAGCGCGGGAGGGGGCTCTGGAAACACCATATATTTT. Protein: CASSAGGGSGNTIYF.

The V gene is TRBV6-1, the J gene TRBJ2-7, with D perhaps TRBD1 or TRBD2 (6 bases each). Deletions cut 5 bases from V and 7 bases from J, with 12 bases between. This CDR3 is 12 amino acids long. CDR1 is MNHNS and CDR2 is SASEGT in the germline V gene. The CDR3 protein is CASSTGRWEQYF. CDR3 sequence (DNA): TGTGCCAGCAGTACAGGGAGGTGGGAGCAGTACTTC.

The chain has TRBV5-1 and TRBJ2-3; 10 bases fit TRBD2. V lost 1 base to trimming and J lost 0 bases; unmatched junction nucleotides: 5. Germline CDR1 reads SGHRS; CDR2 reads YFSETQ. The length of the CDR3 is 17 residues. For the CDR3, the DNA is TGCGCCAGCAGCTTGAAGGCTAGCGGGGGCAGCACAGATACGCAGTATTTT. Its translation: CASSLKASGGSTDTQYF.

The CDR3 reads CASSLAPGRGVSPLHF. CDR3 DNA sequence: TGCGCCAGCAGCTTGGCCCCGGGACGGGGGGTTTCACCCCTCCACTTT. The rearrangement links TRBV5-1 to TRBJ1-6, with D possibly matching TRBD1 (5 bases). Germline V lookup: CDR1 SGHRS, CDR2 YFSETQ. The length of the CDR3 is 16 residues. Trimming removed 0 bases from V and 9 bases from J, with 16 bases in between.